These T cell receptor beta chains were read from a single sample in a study of somatic mutations in cytotoxic T cells in rheumatoid arthritis. Generated by immunoSEQ multiplex PCR, the TCRdb table keeps only in-frame clones and is missing some. The table shows about 10,000 clones, with 75% to 85% occurring only once. The specimen was CD8+ T cells sorted from blood. The receptor source for this set is an adult with rheumatoid arthritis. CDR3s include the opening cysteine and the closing phenylalanine or tryptophan. D genes are given only for firm matches. Only part of the rows carry a size: once, few, many, or a class if the clone is expanded.

CDR3,DNA,size,V,D,J,length
CASSLVTNEKLFF,TGTGCCAGCAGTTTGGTCACTAATGAAAAACTGTTTTTT,-,TRBV27,-,TRBJ1-4,13
CATSREGGNTEAFF,TGTGCCACCAGCAGGGAGGGGGGCAACACTGAAGCTTTCTTT,few,TRBV15,-,TRBJ1-1,14
CASSGGQGAAEAFF,TGTGCCAGTAGTGGGGGACAGGGGGCGGCCGAAGCTTTCTTT,-,TRBV19,TRBD1,TRBJ1-1,14
CATGTLMNTEAFF,TGTGCCACCGGGACACTTATGAACACTGAAGCTTTCTTT,-,TRBV10-3,-,TRBJ1-1,13
CASSEALAGGRGEQFF,TGTGCCAGCAGTGAAGCGTTGGCGGGGGGCCGGGGTGAGCAGTTCTTC,-,TRBV2,TRBD2,TRBJ2-1,16
CAWSEWDRGQETQYF,TGTGCCTGGAGTGAATGGGACAGGGGGCAAGAGACCCAGTACTTC,-,TRBV30,TRBD1,TRBJ2-5,15
CASSQQSTSRDTQYF,TGCGCCAGCAGCCAACAATCAACGTCCCGGGATACGCAGTATTTT,-,TRBV4-1,-,TRBJ2-3,15
CSVWGSDYEQYF,TGCAGCGTGTGGGGGTCAGACTACGAGCAGTACTTC,-,TRBV29-1,-,TRBJ2-7,12
CASSLGNEQFF,TGCGCCAGCAGCTTGGGGAATGAGCAGTTCTTC,-,TRBV5-1,-,TRBJ2-1,11
CASSPRQVLLLTDEQYF,TGTGCCAGCAGCCCCCGACAGGTCCTCTTACTAACGGACGAGCAGTACTTC,-,TRBV14,-,TRBJ2-7,17
CASSLGWGTTEAFF,TGTGCCAGCAGCCTAGGGTGGGGTACCACTGAAGCTTTCTTT,-,TRBV27,-,TRBJ1-1,14
CASSIGYNEQFF,TGTGCCAGCAGCATAGGTTACAATGAGCAGTTCTTC,-,TRBV7-9,-,TRBJ2-1,12
CASSIGFSPLHF,TGTGCCAGTAGTATAGGATTTTCACCCCTCCACTTT,-,TRBV19,-,TRBJ1-6,12
CASWRSSGNTIYF,TGTGCCAGTTGGCGGAGCTCTGGAAACACCATATATTTT,-,TRBV27,-,TRBJ1-3,13
CASRSLAGNEQFF,TGTGCCAGCAGGTCCTTGGCGGGCAATGAGCAGTTCTTC,-,TRBV6-5,-,TRBJ2-1,13
CASSEAGTGSRLIYQETQYF,TGTGCCAGCAGTGAAGCGGGGACAGGTTCCCGGCTCATATACCAAGAGACCCAGTACTTC,-,TRBV6-1,TRBD1,TRBJ2-5,20
CAWGSYGYTF,TGTGCCTGGGGGAGCTATGGCTACACCTTC,-,TRBV30,-,TRBJ1-2,10
CASTHSGQGQEKLFF,TGTGCCAGCACTCACTCAGGACAGGGACAGGAAAAACTGTTTTTT,-,TRBV7-8,TRBD1,TRBJ1-4,15
CASGGGGSTDTQYF,TGTGCCAGCGGGGGGGGAGGAAGCACAGATACGCAGTATTTT,few,TRBV28,TRBD2,TRBJ2-3,14
CASTLYGGGFSNYGYTF,TGTGCCAGTACCCTTTATGGCGGAGGGTTCTCTAACTATGGCTACACCTTC,-,TRBV19,-,TRBJ1-2,17
CASSFWTGANEKLFF,TGTGCCAGCAGCTTTTGGACAGGAGCTAATGAAAAACTGTTTTTT,-,TRBV7-8,TRBD1,TRBJ1-4,15
CASSPIRTGDRGTDTQYF,TGTGCCAGCAGTCCCATCCGAACCGGGGACAGGGGCACAGATACGCAGTATTTT,-,TRBV28,TRBD1,TRBJ2-3,18
CASSQDPVVTAGASTDTQYF,TGCGCCAGCAGCCAAGATCCCGTAGTAACAGCTGGGGCTAGCACAGATACGCAGTATTTT,-,TRBV4-3,-,TRBJ2-3,20
CASSLVGEGYNEQFF,TGCGCCAGCAGCTTGGTAGGGGAAGGGTACAATGAGCAGTTCTTC,-,TRBV5-1,-,TRBJ2-1,15
CASTAGTGGGDGYTF,TGTGCCAGCACTGCCGGGACAGGGGGCGGGGATGGCTACACCTTC,-,TRBV25-1,TRBD1,TRBJ1-2,15
CASSAAGPINEQFF,TGTGCCAGTAGTGCCGCGGGACCCATCAATGAGCAGTTCTTC,-,TRBV19,-,TRBJ2-1,14
CASSLLRLAGGSSYNEQFF,TGTGCCAGCAGCCTACTAAGACTAGCGGGGGGGTCGTCCTACAATGAGCAGTTCTTC,-,TRBV7-9,TRBD2,TRBJ2-1,19
CASSDSRGLGGYTF,TGTGCCAGCAGTGATAGCAGGGGGCTTGGTGGCTACACCTTC,-,TRBV2,TRBD1,TRBJ1-2,14
CASSLGLLYNEQFF,TGTGCCAGCAGCTTGGGACTTTTGTACAATGAGCAGTTCTTC,-,TRBV5-6,-,TRBJ2-1,14
CASSFAGGYTF,TGTGCCAGCAGCTTCGCAGGTGGCTACACCTTC,few,TRBV5-4,-,TRBJ1-2,11
CASSLFSDPSYEQYF,TGTGCCAGCAGCTTATTCTCGGACCCTTCCTACGAGCAGTACTTC,few,TRBV11-2,-,TRBJ2-7,15
CASSPEETSGVRFGDEQFF,TGTGCCAGCTCCCCCGAAGAAACTAGCGGGGTTCGCTTTGGGGATGAGCAGTTCTTC,once,TRBV18,TRBD2,TRBJ2-1,19
CASSPLEGNTDTQYF,TGTGCCAGCAGTCCCCTGGAGGGAAACACAGATACGCAGTATTTT,once,TRBV27,-,TRBJ2-3,15
CASSFWAGGHDTQYF,TGTGCCAGCAGTTTTTGGGCGGGGGGGCATGATACGCAGTATTTT,-,TRBV27,TRBD2,TRBJ2-3,15
CASSIAGGFNQPQHF,TGTGCCAGTAGTATTGCGGGGGGCTTCAATCAGCCCCAGCATTTT,-,TRBV19,-,TRBJ1-5,15
CASSLVLNSQGETQYF,TGTGCCAGCAGCTTAGTTTTGAATTCGCAGGGGGAGACCCAGTACTTC,-,TRBV7-9,-,TRBJ2-5,16
CASSSIAGGGADTQYF,TGTGCCAGCAGCTCTATAGCGGGGGGGGGCGCAGATACGCAGTATTTT,few,TRBV5-6,TRBD2,TRBJ2-3,16
CASSALIGPTLYGYTF,TGTGCCAGCAGTGCCCTGATAGGTCCTACTCTCTATGGCTACACCTTC,once,TRBV28,-,TRBJ1-2,16
CASSLCPPGPEQYF,TGTGCCAGCAGCTTATGTCCCCCCGGGCCCGAGCAGTACTTC,once,TRBV7-6,-,TRBJ2-7,14
CASSVELSQETQYF,TGTGCCAGCAGCGTAGAACTGTCCCAAGAGACCCAGTACTTC,-,TRBV9,-,TRBJ2-5,14
CASSIQGAHSPLHF,TGTGCCAGCAGTATACAGGGGGCACATTCACCCCTCCACTTT,few,TRBV27,TRBD1,TRBJ1-6,14
CASSFYRGVDNEKLFF,TGTGCCAGCAGTTTTTACAGGGGAGTTGACAATGAAAAACTGTTTTTT,-,TRBV28,TRBD1,TRBJ1-4,16
CASSPESGGTDTQYF,TGTGCCAGCAGCCCCGAGAGCGGGGGCACAGATACGCAGTATTTT,-,TRBV4-2,TRBD2,TRBJ2-3,15
CASSLGQAVPPYGYTF,TGTGCCAGCAGCTTAGGACAGGCCGTGCCCCCCTATGGCTACACCTTC,-,TRBV7-2,-,TRBJ1-2,16
CASSLVSGWYNEQFF,TGTGCCAGCAGCTTAGTGTCGGGGTGGTACAATGAGCAGTTCTTC,-,TRBV7-9,-,TRBJ2-1,15
CASSPGTNYNEQFF,TGCGCCAGCAGCCCCGGGACAAACTACAATGAGCAGTTCTTC,-,TRBV4-1,-,TRBJ2-1,14
CASSYEGTGQADTQYF,TGTGCCAGCAGTTATGAGGGGACAGGCCAAGCAGATACGCAGTATTTT,-,TRBV6-5,TRBD1,TRBJ2-3,16
CASSQQGQGTHVDAFF,TGCGCCAGCAGCCAGCAAGGACAGGGAACCCATGTCGATGCGTTCTTC,-,TRBV4-1,TRBD1,TRBJ2-1,16
CASSDRDTGELFF,TGTGCCAGCAGTGACAGGGACACCGGGGAGCTGTTTTTT,-,TRBV6-1,-,TRBJ2-2,13
CASRHDRGSWYGYTF,TGTGCCAGCAGACATGACAGGGGGTCCTGGTATGGCTACACCTTC,-,TRBV6-5,TRBD1,TRBJ1-2,15
CSVEDGTGGNQPQHF,TGCAGCGTTGAAGACGGGACAGGGGGCAACCAGCCCCAGCATTTT,-,TRBV29-1,TRBD1,TRBJ1-5,15
CASSIVLHHSDNEQFF,TGTGCCAGCAGTATTGTGCTACACCATTCCGACAATGAGCAGTTCTTC,-,TRBV21-1,-,TRBJ2-1,16
CASSQDGTGGYNEQFF,TGTGCCAGCAGCCAAGATGGGACAGGGGGCTACAATGAGCAGTTCTTC,once,TRBV4-2,TRBD1,TRBJ2-1,16